Listed here are 16 T cell receptor beta chains from one sample, sequenced in a study of CD8 T cells in ankylosing spondylitis (dated by TCRdb to the late 2010s). Receptor amplification or capture employed 5' RACE. Instrument used: Illumina HiSeq 2500. TCRdb passed the public sequencing reads through fastp at Q25 and MiXCR, retaining productive beta sequences. Duplicate CDR3 protein sequences are folded into a single record with the most common DNA and genes. The sample table records hundreds of thousands of distinct CDR3 sequences; 7.5% to 9% of these occur just once. The ten most abundant clones make up over 6.5% of the sample. The specimen was blood, either unsorted or a sorted T cell fraction (not recorded which). These TCRs come from a male donor with ankylosing spondylitis or in good health (not recorded which).

This clonotype came up many times. Germline is not matched at one junction end, which may reflect a read error. The gene calls are TRBV7-7 and TRBJ2-7, with D perhaps matching TRBD1 or TRBD2 (5 bases each). CDR3 size: 15 residues. The germline gives CDR1 SSHAT, CDR2 FNYEAQ (reference sequence). Here the CDR3 reads CASSFGDLSSYEQYF. The CDR3 DNA follows: TGTGCTAGCAGCTTCGGGGACCTGAGCTCCTACGAGCAGTACTTC.

This clonotype was recorded many times. The chain's CDR3 is CASSLGLRDGYTF. The CDR3, as DNA: TGTGCCAGCAGCTTAGGTCTCAGGGATGGCTACACCTTC. The chain employs TRBV7-2 and TRBJ1-2; D might be TRBD1 (5 bases). CDR1 and CDR2 (germline): SGHTA, FQGNSA. The CDR3 is made up of 13 amino acids. Trimming pared 1 base from V and 6 bases from J, leaving 9 bases between.

This clonotype showed up just a few times. This chain uses TRBV4-2 with TRBJ2-5, with a tentative D call TRBD1 (5 bases). The V gene's germline CDR1 is LGHNA and CDR2 YNFKEQ. The CDR3 runs 14 residues. Trimming shortened V by 1 base and J by 5 bases, and 11 bases separated the two germline ends. CDR3 in amino acids: CASSQGVGAETQYF. In DNA, the CDR3 is TGTGCCAGCAGCCAAGGGGTTGGGGCGGAGACCCAGTACTTC.

This clonotype was recorded many times. V and J are TRBV2 and TRBJ2-1; D unresolved. Germline CDR1 is SNHLY and CDR2 is FYNNEI. CDR3 length equals 14 residues. V lost 0 bases and J 4 bases, leaving 7 bases between the germline ends. CDR3 nucleotides: TGTGCCAGCAGTGAAGCGCCGCGATACAATGAGCAGTTCTTC. It encodes CASSEAPRYNEQFF.

This clonotype was detected many times. The V gene is TRBV10-3, the J gene TRBJ2-7; 8 positions agree with TRBD1. The germline V gene encodes CDR1 ENHRY and CDR2 SYGVKD. The CDR3 is 15 amino acids. The J segment lost 2 bases and the V segment lost 7 bases, leaving 10 bases of the junction unmatched. The CDR3 here is CAIKTGTGLPYEQYF. DNA of the CDR3: TGTGCCATCAAAACCGGGACAGGCTTACCCTACGAGCAGTACTTC.

This clonotype was recorded many times. The J gene is TRBJ1-5, the V gene TRBV9; 7 bases fit TRBD1. CDR3 length: 16 amino acids. Germline V gene data show CDR1 as SGDLS and CDR2 as YYNGEE. Unmatched junction bases numbered 16, after V lost 7 bases and J lost 6 bases. CDR3 sequence reads: CASFRTHRGLRQPQHF. CDR3 sequence (DNA): TGTGCCAGCTTCCGAACCCACAGGGGTCTGCGTCAGCCCCAGCATTTT.

This clonotype was counted many times. The chain carries TRBV29-1 and TRBJ1-2; maybe TRBD1 (5 bases). Trimming cost V 6 bases and J 5 bases, with 7 bases left between them. The CDR3 runs 10 residues. Germline CDR1 reads SQVTM; CDR2 reads ANQGSEA. This chain's CDR3 is CSVDRYGYTF. In nucleotides, the CDR3 is TGCAGCGTAGACAGATATGGCTACACCTTC.

This clonotype was found many times. CDR3: CASSPGDREHGYTF. In nucleotides, the CDR3 is TGTGCCAGCAGTCCCGGGGACAGGGAGCATGGCTACACCTTC. This rearrangement joins TRBV12-3 or TRBV12-4 to TRBJ1-2; 9 bases map to TRBD1. The junction had 7 bases not matched to a gene; V was cut back by 5 bases and J by 6 bases. The CDR3 loop spans 14 amino acids.

This clonotype came up a few times. V usage is TRBV27 and J usage is TRBJ1-2; 8 nucleotides align to TRBD1. Germline CDR1 is MNHEY and CDR2 is SMNVEV (reference sequence). J gave up 8 bases and V 8 bases, and 10 bases lay outside the gene matches. The CDR3 spans 13 residues. CDR3 sequence: CASGGTGGGGYTF. In DNA form, the CDR3 reads TGTGCCAGCGGAGGCACAGGGGGAGGAGGCTACACCTTC.

This clonotype was detected many times. The genes are TRBV20-1 and TRBJ2-3; D unclear. Deletions cut 7 bases from V and 5 bases from J, with 13 bases between. The CDR3 has 12 amino acids. Germline loops: CDR1 DFQATT, CDR2 SNEGSKA (reference sequence). For the CDR3, the DNA is TGCAGTGTTAGGCCTACACGAGATACGCAGTATTTT. Translation gives CSVRPTRDTQYF.

Only a few counts were recorded for this clonotype. The V call is TRBV13, the J call TRBJ2-7; 9 bases are a match to TRBD2. Germline V lookup: CDR1 PRHDT, CDR2 FYEKMQ (reference sequence). The CDR3 spans 15 residues. V was pared by 1 base and J by 7 bases, with 8 bases of the junction left unmatched. In DNA, the CDR3 is TGTGCCAGCAGCTTAGAGGGACTAGCAGGAAGAGAGCAGTACTTC. Encoded protein: CASSLEGLAGREQYF.

This clonotype occurred many times. The chain recombines TRBV29-1 with TRBJ1-3, with a weak D call TRBD1 (6 bases). V gave up 6 bases and J gave up 3 bases, with 18 bases separating them. This CDR3 comprises 15 residues. CDR1 is SQVTM, CDR2 ANQGSEA, per germline. The CDR3 sequence is CSVTLTGLGGNTIYF. The DNA for the CDR3 is TGCAGCGTCACCCTCACAGGGTTGGGTGGAAACACCATATATTTT.

This clonotype showed up just a few times. The chain couples TRBV7-8 to TRBJ2-7; 8 bases are shared with TRBD2. Germline lookup yields CDR1 SGHVS and CDR2 FQNEAQ. The CDR3 has 17 residues. Trimming removed 1 base from V and 3 bases from J; junction bases left unmatched: 11. The DNA for the CDR3 is TGTGCCAGCAGCTTAGTTTCAGGGACTAGTGGGCTCTACGAGCAGTACTTC. Amino acid sequence: CASSLVSGTSGLYEQYF.

This clonotype was counted ten times or more. Here the CDR3 reads CASSYSTGPDTQYF. Here the CDR3 DNA reads TGTGCCAGCAGTTACTCGACAGGCCCAGATACGCAGTATTTT. The J gene is TRBJ2-3, the V gene TRBV6-5, with a possible D match to TRBD1 (6 bases). V lost 0 bases and J lost 4, with 8 bases in between. The germline V gene has CDR1 MNHEY and CDR2 SVGAGI. The CDR3 length is 14 residues.

Many counts were recorded for this clonotype. The chain recombines TRBV7-9 with TRBJ2-3; no clear D. Germline V gene lookup returns CDR1 SEHNR and CDR2 FQNEAQ (reference sequence). The germline V and J ends were trimmed by 5 bases and 8 bases, with 17 bases remaining between them. The CDR3 has 14 amino acids. CDR3 in DNA: TGTGCCAGCAGCACGACTCGTTCCTCGGGTACGCAGTATTTT. Its translation: CASSTTRSSGTQYF.

The J gene is TRBJ2-5, the V gene TRBV20-1, with 10 bases lining up with TRBD2. The CDR3 is 14 amino acids. V was clipped by 3 bases and J by 5 bases; unmatched bases: 6. Germline CDR1 reads DFQATT; CDR2 reads SNEGSKA (reference sequence). The CDR3 DNA sequence: TGCAGTGCTAGGGGCCTAGCGGGAGACGAGACCCAGTACTTC. This sequence encodes CSARGLAGDETQYF.